This T cell receptor beta chain was captured by sequencing in a study of CD8+ T cells in alopecia areata. Study context: Treated individuals took tofacitinib by mouth, 5 to 10 mg twice daily. Patients remained on tofacitinib for 6 to 18 months and then went 6 months without it. Notes on the study in general: Scalp samples also yield sequences from resident alphabeta T cells of normal skin.

cDNA prepared by RNA extraction and subsequent reverse transcription served as the template for sequencing. The assay was immunoSEQ multiplex PCR, and TCRdb's table has in-frame clones only and misses some. The data hold fewer than 200,000 clones, with 59% observed a single time. This CDR3 has 17 amino acids. Germline-derived CDR1 and CDR2 are SGHRS and YFSETQ. V dropped 4 bases and J dropped 8; count of bases not matched to a gene: 12. With regard to this clone: Its specificity is not known.

The TCR comes from a human donor with alopecia areata. This chain connects TRBV5-1 to TRBJ2-1; 13 bases are shared with TRBD2. Sequencing used CD4+ T cells sorted from blood, obtained at week 0. The chain's CDR3 is CASSLRATSGGADEQFF. In DNA form, the CDR3 reads TGCGCCAGCAGCCTTAGGGCAACTAGCGGGGGGGCCGATGAGCAGTTCTTC.